Following are 20 T cell receptor beta chains from one sample sequenced in a study of identifying expanded T cells in peripheral blood. Data came from immunoSEQ multiplex PCR; TCRdb stores just in-frame clones and leaves some out. The sample contains some 120,000 clones, 75% to 90% of which appear only once. Sequences were obtained from blood. The receptor source for this set is a person aged 18 to 75 in good health.

This clone was counted between two and nine times. The V and J genes are TRBV7-9 and TRBJ1-2; no definite D call. V gave up 7 bases and J gave up 7 bases, with 22 bases separating them. The CDR3 is made up of 15 amino acids. The germline gives CDR1 SEHNR, CDR2 FQNEAQ (reference sequence). The DNA for the CDR3 is TGTGCCAGCATCCAGCCAAACGGGATCCACCTTGGCTACACCTTC. Translated, it gives CASIQPNGIHLGYTF.

The chain employs TRBV5-1 and TRBJ2-1, with TRBD1 identical over 7 bases. The germline gives CDR1 SGHRS, CDR2 YFSETQ. The CDR3 contains 15 residues. V lost 4 bases to trimming and J lost 3 bases; unmatched junction nucleotides: 7. CDR3 amino acids: CASSLGQRDYNEQFF. Written as DNA, the CDR3 is TGCGCCAGCAGCCTGGGACAGCGAGACTACAATGAGCAGTTCTTC.

The rearrangement uses TRBV2 and TRBJ2-2; 7 bases fit TRBD1. Germline CDR1 SNHLY, CDR2 FYNNEI. V lost 6 bases to trimming and J lost 6 bases; unmatched junction nucleotides: 13. This CDR3 spans 16 amino acids. CDR3 nucleotides: TGTGCCAGCAGCCCCCAGGGGGTGAATGCAGCCGGGGAGCTGTTTTTT. Protein sequence: CASSPQGVNAAGELFF.

V is TRBV6-5 and J is TRBJ2-7, with TRBD1 matching 11 bases. The germline CDR1 and CDR2 sequences are MNHEY and SVGAGI. With V trimmed by 3 bases and J by 5 bases, 6 bases remained unmatched. The CDR3 sequence is 15 residues long. This CDR3 reads CASSYYGQGAHEQYF. DNA of the CDR3: TGTGCCAGCAGTTATTACGGACAGGGGGCACACGAGCAGTACTTC.

CDR3 sequence (DNA): TGCGCCAGCGGAGGGGGGTTTTCAGATACGCAGTATTTT. Encoded protein: CASGGGFSDTQYF. This chain uses TRBV4-1 with TRBJ2-3, with D perhaps being TRBD1 or TRBD2 (6 bases each). This CDR3 has 13 amino acids. CDR1 and CDR2 from the germline V gene are MGHRA and YSYEKL. Trimming took off 8 bases at V and 4 bases at J, with 13 bases between the two ends.

This clone was found a few times. The chain combines TRBV5-1 with TRBJ2-2, with D tentatively TRBD2 (6 bases). Trimming cost V 4 bases and J 1 base, with 14 bases left between them. Looked up from germline, CDR1 is SGHRS and CDR2 is YFSETQ. The CDR3 runs 16 residues. DNA for the CDR3: TGCGCCAGCAGCGGCGGGACCGCCTTGAACACCGGGGAGCTGTTTTTT. It yields the protein CASSGGTALNTGELFF.

This rearrangement joins TRBV5-6 to TRBJ1-1, with D perhaps TRBD1 (5 bases). Germline loops: CDR1 SGHDT, CDR2 YYEEEE. This CDR3 comprises 14 residues. The ends were cut back, 3 bases at V and 5 bases at J, with 14 bases in the middle. For the CDR3, the DNA is TGTGCCAGCAGCTCAGGGCGAGTCGTGACTGAAGCTTTCTTT. Its translation is CASSSGRVVTEAFF.

V gene TRBV7-3 combines with J gene TRBJ2-1, with TRBD2 as a possible D gene (5 bases). The V gene's germline CDR1 is SGHTA and CDR2 FQGTGA. The CDR3 has 17 amino acids. The ends were cut back, 6 bases at V and 0 bases at J, with 18 bases in the middle. In nucleotides, the CDR3 is TGTGCCAGCAGTCTCGATGCCCCGGGGAGCTCCTACAATGAGCAGTTCTTC. Translated: CASSLDAPGSSYNEQFF. Full variable domain (missing parts from reference TRBV7-3 and TRBJ2-1): GAGVSQTPSNKVTEKGKYVELRCDPISGHTALYWYRQSLGQGPEFLIYFQGTGAADDSGLPNDRFFAVRPEGSVSTLKIQRTERGDSAVYLCASSLDAPGSSYNEQFFGPGTRLTVL.

The V gene is TRBV7-2, the J gene TRBJ1-2, with 9 bases that match TRBD1. This CDR3 is 18 amino acids long. CDR1 is SGHTA and CDR2 is FQGNSA in the germline V gene. V shed 1 base, J shed 2 bases, and the junction held 11 bases outside the gene matches. CDR3 sequence: CASSLDTTGGARNYGYTF. CDR3 sequence (DNA): TGTGCCAGCAGCTTAGATACTACAGGGGGCGCAAGGAACTATGGCTACACCTTC.

This chain uses TRBV5-1 with TRBJ2-6, with D possibly being TRBD1 or TRBD2 (7 bases each). V shed 4 bases and J shed 2 bases, with 16 bases lying between them. The CDR3 runs 17 residues. CDR1 and CDR2 from the germline V gene are SGHRS and YFSETQ. The CDR3 DNA reads as TGCGCCAGCAGCCCGCTCGGGGGGACAGCTGGGGCCAACGTCCTGACTTTC. This sequence encodes CASSPLGGTAGANVLTF.

The chain couples TRBV5-5 to TRBJ2-1, with unresolved D. The CDR3 contains 15 residues. The V end lost 0 bases, the J end lost 2 bases, and 9 bases lay between the germline ends. Germline V gene sequence: CDR1 SGHKS, CDR2 YYEKEE (reference sequence). CDR3 sequence reads: CASSLAGHPYNEQFF. Written as DNA, the CDR3 is TGTGCCAGCAGCTTGGCTGGTCACCCCTACAATGAGCAGTTCTTC.

The chain couples TRBV7-2 to TRBJ1-5; 7 bases map to TRBD1. This CDR3 has 15 amino acids. V lost 5 bases to trimming and J lost 3 bases; unmatched junction nucleotides: 7. Looked up from germline, CDR1 is SGHTA and CDR2 is FQGNSA. This CDR3 is CASSQNRGNNQPQHF. CDR3 nucleotides: TGTGCCAGCAGCCAAAACAGGGGTAACAATCAGCCCCAGCATTTT.

V and J are TRBV6-5 and TRBJ2-7; 8 bases line up with TRBD2. CDR1 is MNHEY and CDR2 is SVGAGI in the germline V gene. The CDR3 is 13 residues long. V lost 2 bases to trimming and J lost 5 bases; unmatched junction nucleotides: 2. The CDR3 loop reads CASSYGLADEQYF. In DNA, the CDR3 is TGTGCCAGCAGTTACGGACTAGCCGACGAGCAGTACTTC.

The genes are TRBV18 and TRBJ1-1; D call uncertain. V was shortened by 3 bases and J by 3 bases, with 14 bases between the two germline ends. The V gene's germline CDR1 is KGHSH and CDR2 LQKENI. The CDR3 has 15 amino acids. This chain's CDR3 is CASSPSVDAYTEAFF. The CDR3 DNA reads TGTGCCAGCTCACCGTCGGTGGACGCGTACACTGAAGCTTTCTTT.

The chain joins TRBV6-1 to TRBJ1-5; a possible D gene is TRBD1 (5 bases). CDR3 length: 13 amino acids. Germline V gene sequence: CDR1 MNHNS, CDR2 SASEGT. The V gene lost 7 bases and the J gene lost 5 bases, with 12 bases spanning the gap. CDR3 amino acids: CASKGQVYQPQHF. In DNA form, the CDR3 reads TGTGCCAGCAAGGGGCAGGTCTATCAGCCCCAGCATTTT.

The rearrangement links TRBV4-3 to TRBJ1-3; D perhaps matches TRBD1 (5 bases). Germline V gene lookup returns CDR1 LGHNA and CDR2 YSLEER. V lost 0 bases and J lost 8, with 8 bases in between. The CDR3 sequence is 13 residues long. As DNA, the CDR3 is TGCGCCAGCAGCCAAGACAGGGCGGACACCATATATTTT. Encoded protein: CASSQDRADTIYF.

The V call is TRBV27, the J call TRBJ1-2; D may be TRBD1 (5 bases). The V gene lost 4 bases and the J gene lost 4 bases, with 16 bases spanning the gap. Germline lookup yields CDR1 MNHEY and CDR2 SMNVEV (reference sequence). The CDR3 covers 15 residues. In DNA, the CDR3 is TGTGCCAGCAGTTGGGGCGCGGAATGGGGCTATGGCTACACCTTC. Translation: CASSWGAEWGYGYTF.

For this clone: A junction boundary mismatches the germline segment, possibly from a read error. The chain couples TRBV7-9 to TRBJ2-1, with a tentative D call TRBD2 (5 bases). Germline V gene data show CDR1 as SEHNR and CDR2 as FQNEAQ (reference sequence). The CDR3 is 14 amino acids. The CDR3 nucleotides read TGTGCCAGCAGCCTAGCACCGCGTGACCATGAGCAGTTCTTC. This sequence encodes CASSLAPRDHEQFF.

In DNA, the CDR3 is TGTGCCAGCAGCAACTCCGGATACAATGAGCAGTTCTTC. Residues: CASSNSGYNEQFF. This chain uses TRBV6-5 with TRBJ2-1; D call uncertain. The germline V gene encodes CDR1 MNHEY and CDR2 SVGAGI. The CDR3 contains 13 residues. The ends were cut back, 6 bases at V and 4 bases at J, with 10 bases in the middle.

This chain connects TRBV7-2 to TRBJ1-1; a weak D match, TRBD1 (5 bases). Trimming removed 9 bases at V and 1 base at J, with 15 bases between. Germline V gene data show CDR1 as SGHTA and CDR2 as FQGNSA. CDR3 size: 14 residues. The CDR3 nucleotides are TGTGCCAGTTCTATCGGGGCAAGGAACACTGAAGCTTTCTTT. It codes for CASSIGARNTEAFF.